This TCR beta chain is drawn from a study of post-analysis software for immune sequencing data (dated by TCRdb to 2015 to 2017). For the wider study: Relapsing-remitting, secondary progressive and progressive-relapsing multiple sclerosis were recorded as disease courses, and subtype annotation was lacking for some patients. A subset of samples was prepared in parallel using single-end sample barcoding, then pooled and co-amplified after Illumina adapter ligation. The multiple sclerosis patient repertoires were compared with about a dozen previously published healthy control repertoires from donors aged 6 to 25 years.

Of note for this clonotype: No cognate antigen has been identified for it. One base away there is no much larger clone; base qualities are not given.

The study at large found these results: Significantly lower normalized Chao1 diversity was found in multiple sclerosis patients than in controls, suggesting substantial peripheral T-cell clonal expansion. The multiple sclerosis patient group was slightly younger than the control group. When samples were clustered directly using the F measure, samples prepared in the same batch co-clustered strongly, which prompted a batch-effect correction.

Libraries were built with PCR. Instrument on record: Illumina HiSeq 2500. To reduce PCR and sequencing biases, unique molecular identifiers were incorporated into the TCR beta cDNA libraries. Approximately 500,000 cDNA molecules were obtained per 1 to 10 million input T cells, so each molecule approximated one T cell. The patient libraries were prepared and sequenced with the same protocol used for the earlier healthy control dataset. Within a given batch, samples were prepared together, multiplexed and sequenced on the same HiSeq lane. In the original analysis: MIGEC was used to process the raw barcoded reads, and molecular identifier groups with only a single read were discarded before consensus assembly and CDR3 extraction. Clonotype tables were post-analysed with VDJtools, and diversity was normalized by down-sampling all datasets to the smallest sample size. Repertoire overlap clustering matched CDR3 amino acid but not nucleotide sequences to correct batch-related cross-sample contamination. TCRdb ran its own pipeline on the public reads, namely fastp trimming at Q25 and MiXCR clone calling, and kept in-frame beta chains. Here each entry gathers all rows of one CDR3 protein and keeps the most common genes and DNA. TCRdb, not the original authors, processed these V and J calls. The sample yields about 400,000 distinct CDR3 sequences; roughly 30% were counted once. 13% of the sample belongs to the ten largest clones.

To demonstrate the VDJtools post-analysis software, TCR beta repertoires were profiled from the peripheral blood of 13 young patients with multiple sclerosis. The patients with multiple sclerosis were children and adolescents between about 6 and 17 years of age. Sequenced: blood. This TCR was sampled from a girl aged 10-17 years with multiple sclerosis.

In nucleotide form, the sequence is TGCAGCGGTGTCGGGGACCACACTGAAGCTTTCTTT. This codes for CSGVGDHTEAFF. This receptor chain uses TRBV29-1 and TRBJ1-1, with a weak D call of TRBD1 (5 bases match). The CDR3 starts with the cysteine, ends with the phenylalanine, and has 12 residues. The sequence is cut down to CDR3 DNA, 36 bases in frame from base 1. The germline V gene provides CDR1 SQVTM and CDR2 ANQGSEA. V and J lose 7 bases and 3 bases, and a span of 12 bases separates them.